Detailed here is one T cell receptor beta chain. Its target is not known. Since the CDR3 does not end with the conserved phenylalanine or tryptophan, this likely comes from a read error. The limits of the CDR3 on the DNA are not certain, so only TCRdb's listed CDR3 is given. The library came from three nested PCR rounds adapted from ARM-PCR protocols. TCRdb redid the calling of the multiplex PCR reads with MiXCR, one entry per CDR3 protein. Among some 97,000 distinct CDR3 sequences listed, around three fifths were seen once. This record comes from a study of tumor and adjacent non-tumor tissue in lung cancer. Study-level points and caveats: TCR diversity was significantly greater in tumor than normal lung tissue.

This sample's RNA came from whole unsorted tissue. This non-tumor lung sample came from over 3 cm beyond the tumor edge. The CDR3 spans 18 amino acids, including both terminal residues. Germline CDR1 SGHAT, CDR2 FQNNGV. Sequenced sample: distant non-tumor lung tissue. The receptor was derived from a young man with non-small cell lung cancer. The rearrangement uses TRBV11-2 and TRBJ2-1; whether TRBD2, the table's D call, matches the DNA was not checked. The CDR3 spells CTSSWVVLADPRSNEQFY.